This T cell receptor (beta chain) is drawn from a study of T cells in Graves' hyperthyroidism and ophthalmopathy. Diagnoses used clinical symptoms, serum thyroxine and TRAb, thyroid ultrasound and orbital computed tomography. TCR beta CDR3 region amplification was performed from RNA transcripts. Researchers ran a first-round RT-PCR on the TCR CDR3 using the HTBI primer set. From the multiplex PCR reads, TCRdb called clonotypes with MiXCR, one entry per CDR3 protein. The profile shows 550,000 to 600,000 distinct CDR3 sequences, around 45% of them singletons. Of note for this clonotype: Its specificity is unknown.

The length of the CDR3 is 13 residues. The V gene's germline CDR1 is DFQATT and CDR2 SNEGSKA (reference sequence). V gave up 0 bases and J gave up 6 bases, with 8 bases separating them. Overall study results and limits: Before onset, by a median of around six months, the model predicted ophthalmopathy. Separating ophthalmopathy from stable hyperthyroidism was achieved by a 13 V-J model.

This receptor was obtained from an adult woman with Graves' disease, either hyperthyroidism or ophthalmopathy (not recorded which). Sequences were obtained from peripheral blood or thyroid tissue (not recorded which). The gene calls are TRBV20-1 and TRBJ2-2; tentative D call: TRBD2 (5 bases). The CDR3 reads CSARDEGAGELFF. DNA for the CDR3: TGCAGTGCTAGAGATGAGGGAGCCGGGGAGCTGTTTTTT.